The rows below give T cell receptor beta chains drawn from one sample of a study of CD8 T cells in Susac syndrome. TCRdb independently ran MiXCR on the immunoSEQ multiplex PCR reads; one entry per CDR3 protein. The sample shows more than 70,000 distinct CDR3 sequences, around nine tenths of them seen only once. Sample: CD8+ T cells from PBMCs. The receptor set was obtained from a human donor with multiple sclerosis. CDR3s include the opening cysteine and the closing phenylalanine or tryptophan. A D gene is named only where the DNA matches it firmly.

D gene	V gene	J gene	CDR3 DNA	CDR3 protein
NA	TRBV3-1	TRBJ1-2	TGTGCCAGCAGCCAAGGACGGGAGGGGGACGGCTACACCTTC	CASSQGREGDGYTF
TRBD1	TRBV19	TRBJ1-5	TGTGCCAGTAGTCCTCCGGACAGGATCAATCAGCCCCAGCATTTT	CASSPPDRINQPQHF
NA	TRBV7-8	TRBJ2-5	TGTGCCAGCAGCCCCGAACCGGGACAACAAGAGACCCAGTACTTC	CASSPEPGQQETQYF
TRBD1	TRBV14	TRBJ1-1	TGTGCCAGCAGCACACTTGACAGGGGGCTCGGCACTGAAGCTTTCTTT	CASSTLDRGLGTEAFF
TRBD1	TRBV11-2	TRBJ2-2	TGTGCCAGCAGCGTGACAGGGGGCTTTTTCTCCGGGGAGCTGTTTTTT	CASSVTGGFFSGELFF
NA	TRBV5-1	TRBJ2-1	TGCGCCAGCAGCATCCCATCCAATGAGCAGTTCTTC	CASSIPSNEQFF
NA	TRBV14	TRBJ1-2	TGTGCCAGCAGCCAAGATACGAACAGCTTAGGCTACACCTTC	CASSQDTNSLGYTF
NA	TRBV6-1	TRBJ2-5	TGTGCCAGCAGGGGCGATGAAGAGACCCAGTACTTC	CASRGDEETQYF
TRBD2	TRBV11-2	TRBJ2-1	TGTGCCAGCAGCTTCAAAAACTCGGGACTAGCGGGAGGATTTGAGCAGTTCTTC	CASSFKNSGLAGGFEQFF
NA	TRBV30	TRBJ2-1	TGTGCCTGGATTAGCGCGAATGAGCAGTTCTTC	CAWISANEQFF
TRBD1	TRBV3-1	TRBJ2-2	TGTGCCAGCACCGACAGGGGAGGTGCCGGGGAGCTGTTTTTT	CASTDRGGAGELFF
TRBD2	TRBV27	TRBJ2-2	TGTGCCAGCGGTGATCTAGCGGGGTTGAACACCGGGGAGCTGTTTTTT	CASGDLAGLNTGELFF
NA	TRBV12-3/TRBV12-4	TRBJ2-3	TGTGCCAGCAGTTTAGGAGGGGCAGATACGCAGTATTTT	CASSLGGADTQYF
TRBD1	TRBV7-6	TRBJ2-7	TGTGCCAGCAGCGCGTGGGACAGGTCCTACGAGCAGTACTTC	CASSAWDRSYEQYF
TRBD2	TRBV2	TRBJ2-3	TGTGCCAGCAGTGCGACTAGCGGGAGGCAAAGAGATACGCAGTATTTT	CASSATSGRQRDTQYF
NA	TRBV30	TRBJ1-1	TGTGCCTGGAATAGGGGCTACGCGGCGAACACTGAAGCTTTCTTT	CAWNRGYAANTEAFF
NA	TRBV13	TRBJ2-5	TGTGCCAGCAGTTTAGGGGTAGCGGCGGAGACCCAGTACTTC	CASSLGVAAETQYF
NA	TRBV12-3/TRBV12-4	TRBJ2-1	TGTGCCAGCAGTTCCCTAGTGATTGGCCCCGGCGCTGAGCAGTTCTTC	CASSSLVIGPGAEQFF
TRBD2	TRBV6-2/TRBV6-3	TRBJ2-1	TGTGCCAGCAGTTTCCTAGCGGGTCTCTACAATGAGCAGTTCTTC	CASSFLAGLYNEQFF
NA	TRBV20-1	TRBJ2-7	TGCAGTGCTAGGGGACAAAAGAACTACGAGCAGTACTTC	CSARGQKNYEQYF
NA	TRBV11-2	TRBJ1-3	TGTGCCAGCAGCTTACGGGCAGGGGCTGGAAACACCATATATTTT	CASSLRAGAGNTIYF
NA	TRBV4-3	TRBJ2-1	TGCGCCAGCAGCCAAGTTTGGGGAGGAGTCCATGAGCAGTTCTTC	CASSQVWGGVHEQFF
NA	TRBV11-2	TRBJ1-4	TGTGCCAGCAGCTCCCAGCCAACCGATGAAAAACTGTTTTTT	CASSSQPTDEKLFF
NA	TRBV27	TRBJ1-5	TGTGCCAGCGCCCTTGGCGGAGATCAGCCCCAGCATTTT	CASALGGDQPQHF
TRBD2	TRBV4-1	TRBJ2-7	TGCGCCAGCAGCCAAGATACTAGCGGATCCTACGAGCAGTACTTC	CASSQDTSGSYEQYF
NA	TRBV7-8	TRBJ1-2	TGTGCCAGCAGCTTAGCCATGACAGTTAACTATGGCTACACCTTC	CASSLAMTVNYGYTF